The clone carrying this T cell receptor beta chain was seen a few times. Its antigen is undetermined. This record comes from a study of T-cell memory formation after mild COVID-19. The study's findings and limits: Memory cells collected pre-infection included some clones that later responded, suggesting cross-reactive memory joined. Unconfirmed was the SARS-CoV-2 specificity of second-wave clones that peaked on day 37.

Constant-segment-primed 5'RACE gave TCR alpha and TCR beta cDNA libraries with sample barcodes and UMIs. TCRdb reprocessed the 5' RACE reads via MiXCR and lists one record per CDR3 protein. The data hold a few hundred thousand distinct CDR3 sequences, with around 28% observed a single time. Germline values: CDR1 SGHAT, CDR2 FQNNGV. Trimming left V 2 bases short and J 4 bases short, with 13 bases between. CDR3 length: 15 amino acids. The sequence was obtained from an adult woman who had mild COVID-19 (a few samples of this study predate the infection). Cell type and time point are not known. The sequenced sample consisted of PBMCs or a T cell subset sorted from them (not recorded which). The V and J genes are TRBV11-2 and TRBJ2-3; possibly TRBD2 for D (6 bases). DNA for the CDR3: TGTGCCAGCAGCTTAAGACTAGGATCCCCAGATACGCAGTATTTT. Its translation is CASSLRLGSPDTQYF.